This T cell receptor (beta chain) was identified during a study of blood T cell repertoires in COVID-19. Trimming removed 6 bases from V and 3 bases from J; junction bases left unmatched: 5. Germline CDR1 is MDHEN and CDR2 is SYDVKM. This CDR3 is 13 amino acids long. Per the original data handling: It was from reference gene primer amplification that nucleated cell counts were estimated. Clones were sequenced by immunoSEQ multiplex PCR, and TCRdb holds only the in-frame ones, with some missing. That table gives V, J and clone size, and the DNA gave D and trimming. The profile shows roughly 300,000 clones, approximately 84% of them singletons. Those enrolled in Seattle joined during active infection and were followed longitudinally afterward.

The sequence was collected from a human donor with COVID-19, enrolled during active disease. The donor label of this sample is uncertain. Input material: peripheral blood. The V and J genes are TRBV28 and TRBJ2-7; TRBD2 matches 7 bases. CDR3 sequence reads: CASRPSGNYEQYF. DNA of the CDR3: TGTGCCAGCAGGCCTAGCGGAAACTACGAGCAGTACTTC.